This TCR beta chain is from a study of CD8 T cells in ankylosing spondylitis. Study-wide results and caveats: In ankylosing spondylitis blood, a motif of eight highly homologous TCR beta variants appeared characteristic. It was reported that disease-linked clones were significantly enriched in matched ankylosing spondylitis synovial fluid. Some motif variants had been reported before (in reactive arthritis synovial fluid and blood). Disease-linked clones proved CD8+ and comparatively uncommon in peripheral blood.

As the method for making TCR beta libraries, quantitative 5'-RACE with molecular barcodes was used. TCRdb used MiXCR to reprocess the 5' RACE reads, holding one entry per CDR3 protein. This repertoire shows about 510,000 distinct CDR3 sequences, less than 6% found once; its top ten account for around 3.5%. This clonotype was counted only a few times. Its antigen is not identified. In germline, CDR1 is GTSNPN, CDR2 SVGIG (reference sequence). Trimming took off 2 bases at V and 6 bases at J, with 9 bases between the two ends. CDR3 size: 12 residues. V usage is TRBV30 and J usage is TRBJ2-3; D gene ambiguous. This receptor was obtained from a male donor with ankylosing spondylitis. The sequencing sample was made of blood, either unsorted or a sorted T cell fraction (not recorded which). The CDR3 nucleotides read TGTGCCTGGAGTTTAACCTGGGATACGCAGTATTTT. Encoded protein: CAWSLTWDTQYF.